Below are 31 T cell receptor beta chains sequenced from a single sample in a study of human T cells and chemical hapten exposure. MiXCR was run by TCRdb on the RACE reads, yielding one entry per CDR3 protein. The table includes 65,000 to 70,000 distinct CDR3 sequences, roughly 9.7% detected once. As for time point: pre-sensitization, week 0. Documented treatment: therapeutic diphenylcyclopropenone sensitization with weekly scalp DPC. Sequencing was performed on whole blood, taken in connection with sensitization to the hapten diphenylcyclopropenone (DPC). These receptors all come from a woman aged 50 to 60 with alopecia areata. Some clones in this sample may be carry-over from other donors' samples.

This clonotype was seen ten or more times. The V call is TRBV7-6, the J call TRBJ2-7, with TRBD1 matching 8 bases. The V gene end was trimmed by 0 bases and the J gene end by 7 bases; junction bases not matched to a gene: 11. This CDR3 has 16 residues. CDR1 is SGHVS, CDR2 FNYEAQ, per germline. CDR3 amino acids: CASSLAGRQGQGEQYF. The CDR3 DNA is TGTGCCAGCAGCTTAGCGGGGAGACAGGGGCAGGGAGAGCAGTACTTC.

This clonotype has ten or more counts. The J gene is TRBJ1-6, the V gene TRBV29-1; no clear D gene. Trimming took off 6 bases at V and 0 bases at J, with 12 bases between the two ends. The germline V gene has CDR1 SQVTM and CDR2 ANQGSEA. There are 15 residues in the CDR3. The CDR3: CSVPLQSSYNSPLHF. For the CDR3, the DNA is TGCAGCGTGCCCCTCCAGAGCTCCTATAATTCACCCCTCCACTTT.

This clonotype has ten or more counts. This rearrangement joins TRBV5-6 to TRBJ2-1; no firm D call. The ends were cut back, 5 bases at V and 0 bases at J, with 15 bases in the middle. There are 16 residues in the CDR3. Germline V gene lookup returns CDR1 SGHDT and CDR2 YYEEEE. CDR3 nucleotides: TGTGCCAGCAGTCTCGACCTTCCGTCCTCCTACAATGAGCAGTTCTTC. Protein: CASSLDLPSSYNEQFF.

This clonotype was counted at least ten times. The chain couples TRBV30 to TRBJ2-7; D gene ambiguous. This CDR3 is 13 amino acids long. With 2 bases removed from V and 2 bases from J, the gap between germline ends came to 10 bases. The germline V gene encodes CDR1 GTSNPN and CDR2 SVGIG (reference sequence). CDR3 amino acids: CAWSPGTTYEQYF. CDR3 nucleotides: TGTGCCTGGAGTCCGGGTACGACCTACGAGCAGTACTTC.

There are a few counts of this clonotype. At one boundary the junction diverges from the germline segment, which might be a read error. This sequence joins TRBV4-2 and TRBJ2-3, with D possibly TRBD2 on 5 matching bases. Germline V gene lookup returns CDR1 LGHNA and CDR2 YNFKEQ. There are 16 residues in the CDR3. CDR3 sequence: CATSQGRLSGTDTQYF. The CDR3 DNA sequence: TGTGCCACCAGCCAAGGTAGACTCTCGGGGACAGATACGCAGTATTTT.

This clonotype came up a few times. This chain connects TRBV28 to TRBJ1-1, with TRBD1 identical over 9 bases. The CDR3 is made up of 14 amino acids. CDR1 is MDHEN, CDR2 SYDVKM, per germline. J lost 5 bases, V lost 7 bases, and 8 bases had no gene match. The CDR3 DNA sequence: TGTGCCAGCAACACACAGGGGGCGAGGACTGAAGCTTTCTTT. This translates into CASNTQGARTEAFF.

This sequence joins TRBV27 and TRBJ2-6; the match to TRBD1 covers 7 bases. J was trimmed by 0 bases and V by 9 bases; bases with no gene match: 8. The length of the CDR3 is 16 residues. Looked up from germline, CDR1 is MNHEY and CDR2 is SMNVEV (reference sequence). The CDR3: CASSGQRLSGANVLTF. CDR3 DNA: TGTGCCAGTTCGGGACAGCGACTCTCTGGGGCCAACGTCCTGACTTTC.

The chain uses TRBV20-1 and TRBJ2-3, with 12 bases fitting TRBD2. Losses at the gene ends were 2 bases for V and 3 bases for J; bases not matched to a gene: 18. Germline loops: CDR1 DFQATT, CDR2 SNEGSKA (reference sequence). The CDR3 runs 20 residues. Written as DNA, the CDR3 is TGCAGTGCTAGACCATTCATGGGTCTAGCGGGGGGGATCCTTACAGATACGCAGTATTTT. As protein: CSARPFMGLAGGILTDTQYF.

This clonotype came up a few times. The V call is TRBV7-9, the J call TRBJ2-2, with D unclear. V was pared by 10 bases and J by 0 bases, with 12 bases between. Germline lookup yields CDR1 SEHNR and CDR2 FQNEAQ (reference sequence). The CDR3 length is 14 residues. This CDR3 is CAIQAESNTGELFF. The DNA for the CDR3 is TGTGCCATCCAGGCGGAATCGAACACCGGGGAGCTGTTTTTT.

This clonotype was seen many times. This chain joins TRBV4-2 and TRBJ2-7; possibly TRBD1 for D (6 bases). The germline V gene has CDR1 LGHNA and CDR2 YNFKEQ. CDR3 length: 14 amino acids. Trimming took 4 bases from V and 0 from J, leaving 10 bases between them. CDR3 sequence reads: CASSPLGGSYEQYF. In DNA form, the CDR3 reads TGTGCCAGCAGCCCCTTAGGGGGCTCCTACGAGCAGTACTTC.

This clonotype was recorded at least ten times. The genes are TRBV6-6 and TRBJ1-4; TRBD1 is a possible D gene (5 bases). The V end lost 8 bases, the J end lost 5 bases, and 15 bases lay between the germline ends. The germline gives CDR1 MNHNY, CDR2 SVGAGI (reference sequence). CDR3 size: 14 residues. The CDR3 is CASRKDSRNEKLFF. The CDR3 DNA reads TGTGCCAGCCGGAAAGACAGCCGGAATGAAAAACTGTTTTTT.

In this sample, this clonotype turned up many times. The chain recombines TRBV14 with TRBJ2-6, with D unresolved. The CDR3 consists of 14 residues. V was trimmed by 4 bases and J by 4 bases, leaving 8 bases between them. From germline, CDR1 is SGHDN and CDR2 FVKESK. This CDR3 is CASSPQWGANVLTF. The DNA of the CDR3 is TGTGCCAGCAGCCCCCAATGGGGGGCCAACGTCCTGACTTTC.

The gene calls are TRBV29-1 and TRBJ2-7, with D tentatively TRBD2 (5 bases). CDR1 and CDR2 from the germline V gene are SQVTM and ANQGSEA. The CDR3 sequence is 11 residues long. The V end lost 4 bases, the J end lost 3 bases, and 7 bases lay between the germline ends. CDR3 loop: CSVARDYEQYF. The CDR3 bases are TGCAGCGTTGCCCGGGACTACGAGCAGTACTTC.

This clonotype was detected only a few times. The gene calls are TRBV12-5 and TRBJ2-1; 8 positions agree with TRBD2. The ends lost 0 bases at V and 2 bases at J; junction bases unmatched: 15. Per the germline V gene, CDR1 is LGHNT and CDR2 is FRNRAP. The CDR3 spans 20 residues. CDR3 in amino acids: CASGLVRPGTRGIPYNEQFF. CDR3 nucleotide sequence: TGTGCTAGTGGTTTGGTACGTCCCGGGACTAGGGGGATACCCTACAATGAGCAGTTCTTC.

V and J are TRBV29-1 and TRBJ2-7; D perhaps matches TRBD1 (5 bases). Trimming removed 6 bases from V and 2 bases from J, with 20 bases in between. The germline V gene has CDR1 SQVTM and CDR2 ANQGSEA. This CDR3 is 15 amino acids long. CDR3: CSVPSWAGQTYEQYF. DNA for the CDR3: TGCAGCGTGCCCAGTTGGGCAGGGCAAACCTACGAGCAGTACTTC.

There are many counts of this clonotype. The J gene is TRBJ1-3, the V gene TRBV7-2; tentative D call: TRBD1 (6 bases). The CDR3 totals 15 residues. Germline values: CDR1 SGHTA, CDR2 FQGNSA. V dropped 2 bases and J dropped 2 bases, with 10 bases sitting between them. Here the CDR3 DNA reads TGTGCCAGCAGCTTAAGGCAGGGGACTGGAAACACCATATATTTT. Translation: CASSLRQGTGNTIYF.

This clonotype showed up many times. The rearrangement joins TRBV7-8 to TRBJ2-7; 14 nucleotides agree with TRBD2. The CDR3 extends over 15 amino acids. With 5 bases clipped from V and 3 bases from J, the junction kept 3 bases outside the gene matches. Germline V CDR1 and CDR2: SGHVS, FQNEAQ. CDR3 loop: CASSKGTSGSYEQYF. The CDR3 DNA follows: TGTGCCAGCAGCAAAGGGACTAGCGGGAGCTACGAGCAGTACTTC.

This clonotype was counted many times. The chain employs TRBV6-5 and TRBJ1-2, with a tentative D call TRBD1 (6 bases). The CDR3 is made up of 11 amino acids. Germline CDR1 reads MNHEY; CDR2 reads SVGAGI. V lost 8 bases and J 7 bases, leaving 11 bases between the germline ends. CDR3 in amino acids: CASLGGLGYTF. CDR3 nucleotides: TGTGCCAGCCTGGGGGGGCTTGGCTACACCTTC.

This clonotype has ten or more counts. The gene calls are TRBV11-2 and TRBJ2-5, with a tentative D call TRBD1 (6 bases). Germline CDR1 is SGHAT and CDR2 is FQNNGV. The ends were cut back, 7 bases at V and 7 bases at J, with 16 bases in the middle. The CDR3 loop spans 13 amino acids. This CDR3 reads CASTGATTGTQYF. The DNA for the CDR3 is TGTGCCAGCACTGGAGCCACGACAGGGACCCAGTACTTC.

This clonotype appeared many times. One end of the junction varies from germline; a read error may be responsible. V gene TRBV7-7 combines with J gene TRBJ2-3; 10 bases are a match to TRBD2. This CDR3 has 16 amino acids. Germline V lookup: CDR1 SSHAT, CDR2 FNYEAQ (reference sequence). The CDR3 sequence is CASSLGLAGGTDTQYF. As DNA, the CDR3 is TGTGCTAGCAGCTTAGGGCTAGCGGGGGGCACAGATACGCAGTATTTT.

This clonotype was counted ten times or more. The chain recombines TRBV10-3 with TRBJ2-2; 9 bases agree with TRBD1. The junction had 7 bases not matched to a gene; V was cut back by 3 bases and J by 5 bases. The germline V gene has CDR1 ENHRY and CDR2 SYGVKD. The CDR3 is 16 residues long. The CDR3 loop reads CAISEPGQGRTGELFF. DNA of the CDR3: TGTGCCATCAGTGAACCGGGACAGGGTAGGACCGGGGAGCTGTTTTTT.

The chain recombines TRBV28 with TRBJ1-1, with 10 bases aligning to TRBD1. The germline V gene encodes CDR1 MDHEN and CDR2 SYDVKM. The CDR3 length is 15 residues. The V segment lost 2 bases and the J segment 4 bases; nucleotides outside the gene matches: 4. CDR3 in amino acids: CASSLGGQGSTEAFF. CDR3 DNA sequence: TGTGCCAGCAGTTTAGGGGGACAGGGGAGCACTGAAGCTTTCTTT.

This clonotype appeared many times. The rearrangement links TRBV6-5 to TRBJ1-2; 9 nucleotides match TRBD1. The CDR3 is made up of 14 amino acids. Germline V gives CDR1 MNHEY, CDR2 SVGAGI. After removal of 6 bases from V and 7 bases from J, the junction contained 9 bases not matched to a gene. The CDR3 is CASSTGTGRVGYTF. The CDR3 DNA reads as TGTGCCAGCAGCACCGGGACAGGGAGGGTTGGCTACACCTTC.

Details on this clonotype: A much larger clone lies one base from this, so it may be a read error. V usage is TRBV27 and J usage is TRBJ2-5; TRBD2 might be the D (6 bases). Germline V CDR1 and CDR2: MNHEY, SMNVEV (reference sequence). This CDR3 is built from 16 residues. The V end lost 6 bases, the J end lost 2 bases, and 19 bases lay between the germline ends. CDR3 protein: CASSPRSGWLQETQYF. Here the CDR3 DNA reads TGTGCCAGCAGCCCCCGTAGCGGCTGGCTTCAAGAGACCCAGTACTTC.

The chain has TRBV27 and TRBJ2-7, with a weak D call TRBD2 (6 bases). Between the trimmed V and J ends, which lost 2 bases and 5 bases, there was a span of 13 bases. Germline V gene lookup returns CDR1 MNHEY and CDR2 SMNVEV (reference sequence). This CDR3 spans 14 amino acids. CDR3 in amino acids: CASSLEAGRNEQYF. DNA for the CDR3: TGTGCCAGCAGTTTAGAGGCAGGGAGGAACGAGCAGTACTTC.

V usage is TRBV11-2 and J usage is TRBJ2-5, with TRBD2 matching over 10 bases. V lost 5 bases to trimming and J lost 5 bases; unmatched junction nucleotides: 8. The CDR3 sequence is 15 residues long. Germline V gene data show CDR1 as SGHAT and CDR2 as FQNNGV. The CDR3 DNA reads as TGTGCCAGCAGCAACGGACTAGCGGCCTCGGAGACCCAGTACTTC. This sequence encodes CASSNGLAASETQYF.

The chain recombines TRBV5-5 with TRBJ2-1; 10 positions match TRBD1. The CDR3 contains 14 residues. The germline gives CDR1 SGHKS, CDR2 YYEKEE (reference sequence). The junction had 5 bases not matched to a gene; V was cut back by 4 bases and J by 7 bases. The CDR3 sequence: CASSPGTGVNEQFF. In DNA form, the CDR3 reads TGTGCCAGCAGCCCCGGGACAGGGGTAAATGAGCAGTTCTTC.

This clonotype was counted at least ten times. The V and J genes are TRBV7-3 and TRBJ1-1, with a possible D match to TRBD1 (6 bases). The CDR3 totals 13 residues. V dropped 3 bases and J dropped 4 bases, with 9 bases sitting between them. Germline loops: CDR1 SGHTA, CDR2 FQGTGA. CDR3 amino acids: CASSFGGPTEAFF. DNA of the CDR3: TGTGCCAGCAGCTTCGGGGGCCCCACTGAAGCTTTCTTT.

The chain carries TRBV6-5 and TRBJ2-1; a possible D gene is TRBD1 (6 bases). The V end lost 5 bases, the J end lost 5 bases, and 10 bases lay between the germline ends. The CDR3 has 13 amino acids. Germline V gives CDR1 MNHEY, CDR2 SVGAGI. The CDR3 nucleotides are TGTGCCAGCAGTACAGGGCAGCACAATGAGCAGTTCTTC. It encodes CASSTGQHNEQFF.

The CDR3 coding sequence is TGTGCCAGCTCACTATTAGCGGGAGAGACTTACGAGCAGTACTTC. Amino acids: CASSLLAGETYEQYF. The genes are TRBV18 and TRBJ2-7, with 9 bases aligning to TRBD2. CDR1 is KGHSH and CDR2 is LQKENI in the germline V gene. Trimming took 4 bases from V and 4 from J; bases not matched to a gene: 8. The CDR3 has 15 amino acids. The full variable domain, completed using reference TRBV18 and TRBJ2-7, is NAGVMQNPRHLVRRRGQEARLRCSPMKGHSHVYWYRQLPEEGLKFMVYLQKENIIDESGMPKERFSAEFPKEGPSILRIQQVVRGDSAAYFCASSLLAGETYEQYFGPGTRLTVT.

The table lists this clonotype with many counts. The V call is TRBV28, the J call TRBJ2-1; the match to TRBD2 covers 9 bases. Germline V lookup: CDR1 MDHEN, CDR2 SYDVKM. V was pared by 6 bases and J by 4 bases, with 10 bases of the junction left unmatched. This CDR3 is 16 amino acids long. The CDR3 bases are TGTGCCAGCAGCTCCCACGCTAGCGGGGAGTACAATGAGCAGTTCTTC. Translation: CASSSHASGEYNEQFF. The whole variable domain, remainder taken from reference TRBV28 and TRBJ2-1, is DVKVTQSSRYLVKRTGEKVFLECVQDMDHENMFWYRQDPGLGLRLIYFSYDVKMKEKGDIPEGYSVSREKKERFSLILESASTNQTSMYLCASSSHASGEYNEQFFGPGTRLTVL.